This T cell receptor beta chain was identified during a study of blood T cell repertoires in COVID-19. Across the study: From the United States, Italy and Spain came samples of acute and convalescent COVID-19.

Trimming left V 5 bases short and J 4 bases short, with 11 bases between. CDR3 length equals 13 residues. CDR1 and CDR2 (germline): SGHVS, FQNEAQ. The data were produced by immunoSEQ multiplex PCR, yet TCRdb's version contains in-frame clones alone and is incomplete. The repertoire holds approximately 200,000 clones, with about 90% as singletons. The sample was peripheral blood. The rearrangement joins TRBV7-8 to TRBJ1-1; possibly TRBD1 for D (5 bases). The clonotype comes from a man aged 40-50 years with active or convalescent COVID-19. The CDR3 DNA reads as TGTGCCAGCAGCGGACATAGTGTCACTGAAGCTTTCTTT. Translating gives CASSGHSVTEAFF.